The 15 T cell receptor beta chains in this list originate from one sample, sequenced in a study of T cell changes during pregnancy in multiple sclerosis (dated by TCRdb to the late 2010s). Receptors were amplified or captured by the immunoSEQ multiplex PCR assay. As stored in TCRdb, this immuneACCESS dataset retains in-frame rearrangements with V and J assigned. A fraction of the clones does not appear; measured against another copy, unresolved V genes explain less than half of the discrepancy, and the remainder lacks a known reason. The sample contains approximately 40,000 clones, around 94% of them found a single time. About 8.3% of the sample comes from the top ten. This material consisted of CD8+ T cells from peripheral blood mononuclear cells, taken in the third trimester of pregnancy. These TCRs come from a female donor with multiple sclerosis, enrolled in a pregnancy study.

This chain uses TRBV6-4 with TRBJ1-2; 9 bases match TRBD1. CDR1 is MRHNA, CDR2 SNTAGT, per germline. This CDR3 is 16 amino acids long. J was trimmed by 7 bases and V by 0 bases; bases with no gene match: 9. CDR3 sequence: CASSDSGGTGYRGYTF. The CDR3 DNA is TGTGCCAGCAGTGACTCTGGGGGGACAGGGTATCGTGGCTACACCTTC.

The genes are TRBV5-6 and TRBJ2-5; D is uncertain. V was shortened by 0 bases and J by 4 bases, with 7 bases between the two germline ends. This CDR3 has 13 amino acids. Germline assignment: CDR1 SGHDT and CDR2 YYEEEE. The CDR3 bases are TGTGCCAGCAGCTTGGACTCACCAGAGACCCAGTACTTC. It codes for CASSLDSPETQYF.

The chain employs TRBV6-5 and TRBJ2-2; the match to TRBD2 covers 7 bases. Per germline, CDR1 MNHEY and CDR2 SVGAGI. Losses at the gene ends were 2 bases for V and 4 bases for J; bases not matched to a gene: 7. This CDR3 is 16 amino acids long. The CDR3 loop is CASSYTAGGSTGELFF. In DNA form, the CDR3 reads TGTGCCAGCAGTTACACGGCCGGGGGGTCCACCGGGGAGCTGTTTTTT.

This chain links TRBV2 with TRBJ2-1, with 9 bases that match TRBD1. The junction had 5 bases not matched to a gene; V was cut back by 4 bases and J by 4 bases. The CDR3 totals 15 residues. Germline V gene lookup returns CDR1 SNHLY and CDR2 FYNNEI. In DNA form, the CDR3 reads TGTGCCAGCAGTGGAATGGACAGGGGATACAATGAGCAGTTCTTC. It codes for CASSGMDRGYNEQFF.

The J gene is TRBJ2-5, the V gene TRBV6-1, with D hard to call. The end of the DNA aligns better with TRBJ2-7, so the J call may be wrong. Looked up from germline, CDR1 is MNHNS and CDR2 is SASEGT. This CDR3 has 11 residues. The CDR3, as DNA: TGTGCCAGCAGTGAAGGGTACGAGCAGTACTTC. It yields the protein CASSEGYEQYF.

This clone is a singleton in its sample. This chain connects TRBV5-1 to TRBJ1-1; D not certain. Trimming stripped 0 bases from V and 0 bases from J, with 18 bases between. The CDR3 loop spans 18 amino acids. The germline V gene encodes CDR1 SGHRS and CDR2 YFSETQ. CDR3 nucleotide sequence: TGCGCCAGCAGCTTGGCCCAGTTTCGTCGACACCTGAACACTGAAGCTTTCTTT. Translated, it gives CASSLAQFRRHLNTEAFF.

The rearrangement uses TRBV2 and TRBJ2-1; D is unclear. This CDR3 has 15 residues. Germline values: CDR1 SNHLY, CDR2 FYNNEI. The germline V and J ends were trimmed by 1 base and 3 bases, with 10 bases remaining between them. CDR3 bases: TGTGCCAGCAGTGAAGGGGCAGGAAACTACAATGAGCAGTTCTTC. It translates to CASSEGAGNYNEQFF. The full variable domain, completed using reference TRBV2 and TRBJ2-1, is EPEVTQTPSHQVTQMGQEVILRCVPISNHLYFYWYRQILGQKVEFLVSFYNNEISEKSEIFDDQFSVERPDGSNFTLKIRSTKLEDSAMYFCASSEGAGNYNEQFFGPGTRLTVL.

The chain links TRBV7-3 to TRBJ2-1; weak D call: TRBD2 (6 bases). This CDR3 spans 14 amino acids. Between the trimmed V and J ends, which lost 2 bases and 4 bases, there was a span of 9 bases. Germline V gives CDR1 SGHTA, CDR2 FQGTGA. CDR3 amino acids: CASSLGGTYNEQFF. The CDR3 DNA follows: TGTGCCAGCAGCTTAGGGGGGACTTACAATGAGCAGTTCTTC.

This clone was observed a single time. The chain employs TRBV30 and TRBJ2-2, with D possibly being TRBD1 (6 bases). Trimming cost V 4 bases and J 6 bases, with 9 bases left between them. The CDR3 runs 12 residues. Germline V gives CDR1 GTSNPN, CDR2 SVGIG (reference sequence). The CDR3: CAWIQGAGELFF. DNA for the CDR3: TGTGCCTGGATACAGGGCGCCGGGGAGCTGTTTTTT. Filled out from reference TRBV30 and TRBJ2-2, the complete variable domain reads SQTIHQWPATLVQPVGSPLSLECTVEGTSNPNLYWYRQAAGRGLQLLFYSVGIGQISSEVPQNLSASRPQDRQFILSSKKLLLSDSGFYLCAWIQGAGELFFGEGSRLTVL.

As for this clone: A junction boundary mismatches the germline segment, possibly from a read error. This sequence joins TRBV7-7 and TRBJ2-7; a weak D match, TRBD1 (6 bases). CDR3 size: 15 residues. From germline, CDR1 is SSHAT and CDR2 FNYEAQ (reference sequence). DNA for the CDR3: TGTGCTAGCAGCCCATCCGAGGGGGAAACCTACGAGCAGTACTTC. It translates to CASSPSEGETYEQYF.

This chain joins TRBV19 and TRBJ2-7, with 7 positions matching TRBD1. Unmatched junction bases numbered 8, after V lost 6 bases and J lost 6 bases. This CDR3 is 13 amino acids long. Germline assignment: CDR1 LNHDA and CDR2 SQIVND (reference sequence). The DNA of the CDR3 is TGTGCCAGTAGCTTCAGGGACAGCACCGAGCAGTACTTC. Residues: CASSFRDSTEQYF.

V usage is TRBV9 and J usage is TRBJ2-5, with D tentatively TRBD2 (7 bases). Germline CDR1 and CDR2: SGDLS and YYNGEE. The V end was cut by 2 bases, the J end by 5 bases, with 13 bases between. The CDR3 is made up of 14 amino acids. CDR3 coding DNA: TGTGCCAGCAGCGTTGAGGGGGGGGAGGAGACCCAGTACTTC. It specifies CASSVEGGEETQYF.

The rearrangement uses TRBV6-1 and TRBJ2-3; perhaps TRBD2 as D (7 bases). V lost 4 bases and J 2 bases, leaving 19 bases between the germline ends. This CDR3 is built from 17 residues. Per the germline V gene, CDR1 is MNHNS and CDR2 is SASEGT. The CDR3 nucleotides read TGTGCCAGCAGTGTGTCCCCCGGCGGGGGCCTCACAGATACGCAGTATTTT. Its protein product is CASSVSPGGGLTDTQYF.

The J gene is TRBJ2-7, the V gene TRBV5-6; 8 bases align to TRBD2. After removal of 2 bases from V and 2 bases from J, the junction contained 6 bases not matched to a gene. CDR3 length equals 15 residues. CDR1 and CDR2 (germline): SGHDT, YYEEEE. CDR3 in amino acids: CASSFGAGGAYEQYF. The CDR3 DNA is TGTGCCAGCAGCTTTGGTGCGGGGGGTGCCTACGAGCAGTACTTC.

The genes are TRBV6-1 and TRBJ2-5, with D tentatively TRBD1 (5 bases). TRBJ2-7 explains the end of the DNA better; the J call may be wrong. This CDR3 is 15 amino acids long. Germline assignment: CDR1 MNHNS and CDR2 SASEGT. The CDR3 is CASSESQGGSYEQYF. The CDR3 DNA is TGTGCCAGCAGTGAATCTCAGGGTGGCTCCTACGAGCAGTACTTC.